This entry lists 2 T cell receptor beta chains sequenced from one sample in a study of sequential checkpoint blockade in melanoma (dated by TCRdb to the late 2010s). In the paper's terms, the treatment or condition label means: randomized to nivolumab then ipilimumab (arm A) or the reverse (arm B). Preparation of the library involved the immunoSEQ multiplex PCR assay. TCRdb stores this immuneACCESS table with in-frame sequences only. Part of the clones is absent; in the studies checked, under half of the shortfall reflects unresolved V genes, and no reason is known for the rest. For this sample the table gives some 22,000 clones, of which roughly 80% were detected only once. The top ten constitute over 9.5% of the sample. The sequenced sample was CD8+ T cells sorted from blood (inferred from file names), obtained from a patient given nivolumab and ipilimumab in sequence. The receptors shown here come from a human donor with melanoma.

In its sample, this clone was seen a few times. This may be a read error: a much more frequent sequence differs by one nucleotide. This chain links TRBV6-5 with TRBJ2-1, with 12 bases matching TRBD2. CDR3 length: 15 amino acids. The germline V gene encodes CDR1 MNHEY and CDR2 SVGAGI. This CDR3 reads CASSDSTSGSNEQFF. CDR3 in DNA: TGTGCCAGCAGTGACTCGACTAGCGGGAGCAATGAGCAGTTCTTC.

This clone appeared a single time. This sequence joins TRBV5-6 and TRBJ1-5; D call uncertain. V lost 0 bases, J lost 2 bases, and 9 bases lay in between. There are 15 residues in the CDR3. The V gene's germline CDR1 is SGHDT and CDR2 YYEEEE. The CDR3 protein is CASSLGAQGNQPQHF. CDR3 nucleotides: TGTGCCAGCAGCTTGGGGGCCCAGGGCAATCAGCCCCAGCATTTT.